This record concerns one TCR beta chain sequence. The specificity of this receptor is unknown. No base-level quality is on record; no much larger clone is a single base apart. The germline V gene encodes CDR1 LNHDA and CDR2 SQIVND (reference sequence). After removal of 7 bases from V and 3 bases from J, the junction retains 9 bases not matched to a gene. Its CDR3 holds 15 amino acids, cysteine through phenylalanine. This entry keeps only the CDR3 DNA: 45 bases, framed from base 1. Explained via the paper, the time point label denotes: about 28 days (+/-7) after the second vaccine dose. The sample's treatment or condition label, decoded: meningococcal conjugate vaccine given as trial control. Vaccinee samples were obtained from the UK trials COV001 and COV002, which included a single-blind randomized controlled phase 2/3 trial of AZD1222 (ChAdOx1 nCoV-19) in healthy adults. Trial participant PBMC samples were collected at day 0 and day 28 after the second dose for TCRbeta chain sequencing.

These data come from a study of T cell responses to AZD1222 COVID-19 vaccine listed by TCRdb under 2021. Regarding the complete study: A total of 230 to 250 trial participants underwent TCR sequencing, of whom 207 had received two doses of AZD1222 and about 25 had received two doses of the MenACWY control vaccine. Trial participants were enrolled into age subgroups of 18-55, 56-69 and 70-plus years, which contained about 150, 28 and 57 TCR-sequenced participants, respectively.

Paper-wide results and their limitations: Nearly half of unique spike-specific TCRs reportedly recognized epitopes outside regions mutated in the B.1.351 and B.1.1.7 variants. Conclusions about previously exposed vaccinees are limited because only six or seven AZD1222 recipients were SARS-CoV-2 seropositive at baseline. Because no samples from the day 14 peak response were available, repertoires could be characterized only after the peak T cell response. Most participants were white British and females outnumbered males, and the authors suggested that clonal diversity may have been underestimated. Vaccine-associated CD4 TCRs spanned the whole spike protein, with dominant responses in regions 160-218 and 743-854. After two AZD1222 doses, both the breadth and the depth of spike-specific TCRs were significantly higher than at day 0 and than in MenACWY recipients. In the small 56-69-year group, the increase in depth fell short of significance, most likely because of low power.

The CDR3 regions of human TCRbeta chains were subjected to immunosequencing. As for the original processing: TCRs in the repertoires were compared against a reference library of SARS-CoV-2-specific TCRs that had been generated with the MIRA antigen-specificity platform. Breadth meant the fraction of unique TCRs that were SARS-CoV-2-associated, whereas depth meant the fraction of total T cells that were SARS-CoV-2-associated. Using the MIRA data, each spike-specific TCR was assigned both to the spike region to which the TCR was reactive and to a CD4 or CD8 class. Log10-transformed breadth and depth values were compared by one-way ANOVA with Sidak's multiple comparisons tests. TCRdb re-hosts the immuneACCESS table, in-frame sequences only. Its copies lack some clones; in the studies checked, an unresolved V gene accounts for under half of them, and the cause for the rest is not known. The D gene and trimming were derived from the DNA, and the V and J assignments and clone size from that table. Here the sample has 180,000 or so clones; about 90% occur a single time. The ten largest clones add up to 3.5% to 5.5% of the sample.

The sequence came from an adult who received the MenACWY meningococcal vaccine as a control. The chain couples TRBV19 to TRBJ1-3, and 7 bases in between align with TRBD1. The sample was peripheral blood, taken 28 days after the second dose of the MenACWY control vaccine. The CDR3 region reads CASTLSDRVGNTIYF. In nucleotides, the sequence is TGTGCCAGTACCTTATCCGACAGGGTTGGAAACACCATATATTTT.